These 3 T cell receptor beta chains share one sample of origin, sequenced in a study of OX40 agonist ivuxolimab in advanced cancers. Libraries were prepared by immunoSEQ multiplex PCR; TCRdb keeps only in-frame clonotypes and omits some of them. The sample lists about 77,000 clones; approximately 81% were seen once. This material consisted of CD4+ or CD8+ T cells sorted from blood, taken in a trial of the OX40 agonist ivuxolimab. These receptors came from an adult with an advanced solid tumor such as melanoma, head and neck, liver or kidney cancer.

CDR3 nucleotides: TGTGCCAGCAGCTCGTTTGACAGGGCTGAAGGCTACACCTTC. Its protein is CASSSFDRAEGYTF. The chain has TRBV7-2 and TRBJ1-2; the match to TRBD1 covers 7 bases. Germline V gives CDR1 SGHTA, CDR2 FQGNSA. The length of the CDR3 is 14 residues. With 4 bases clipped from V and 8 bases from J, the junction kept 10 bases outside the gene matches.

This clone was picked up one time. This rearrangement joins TRBV4-1 to TRBJ1-1; TRBD1 aligns across 7 bases. V shed 4 bases, J shed 4 bases, and the junction held 12 bases outside the gene matches. The CDR3 spans 16 residues. CDR1 is MGHRA and CDR2 is YSYEKL in the germline V gene. Written as DNA, the CDR3 is TGCGCCAGCAGCCTTATAACTGGAAGGGGGCCCACTGAAGCTTTCTTT. Its protein product is CASSLITGRGPTEAFF.

The J gene is TRBJ2-7, the V gene TRBV5-8; a weak D match, TRBD1 (6 bases). The CDR3 is 15 amino acids. CDR1 SGHTS and CDR2 YDEGEE come from the germline V gene. In DNA form, the CDR3 reads TGTGGCTCAATAAGGACAGCGCGGTTCCACCCCGAGCAGTACTTC. It encodes CGSIRTARFHPEQYF.